This T cell receptor (beta chain) was retrieved from a study of post-analysis software for immune sequencing data. Points from the study as a whole: Compared with controls, patients had more of about 5 TRBV segments, including TRBV5-6, TRBV5-1 and TRBV20-1.

V dropped 3 bases and J dropped 5 bases, with 11 bases sitting between them. This CDR3 has 14 residues. Libraries were made from TCR beta cDNA, and they carried unique molecular identifiers. TCRdb analysed the PCR reads with MiXCR anew, one entry per CDR3 protein. The repertoire includes fewer than 850,000 distinct CDR3 sequences, 25% to 30% of them detected once, and under 0.7% sits in the top ten. With respect to this clonotype: The antigen is not known.

J is TRBJ2-1 and V is TRBV12-3 or TRBV12-4; D gene ambiguous. The sequenced sample was blood. This sequence originates from a girl between 5 and 17 years old with multiple sclerosis. The chain's CDR3 is CASSLSRVDNEQFF. Written as DNA, the CDR3 is TGTGCCAGCAGTTTGAGTAGGGTCGACAATGAGCAGTTCTTC.